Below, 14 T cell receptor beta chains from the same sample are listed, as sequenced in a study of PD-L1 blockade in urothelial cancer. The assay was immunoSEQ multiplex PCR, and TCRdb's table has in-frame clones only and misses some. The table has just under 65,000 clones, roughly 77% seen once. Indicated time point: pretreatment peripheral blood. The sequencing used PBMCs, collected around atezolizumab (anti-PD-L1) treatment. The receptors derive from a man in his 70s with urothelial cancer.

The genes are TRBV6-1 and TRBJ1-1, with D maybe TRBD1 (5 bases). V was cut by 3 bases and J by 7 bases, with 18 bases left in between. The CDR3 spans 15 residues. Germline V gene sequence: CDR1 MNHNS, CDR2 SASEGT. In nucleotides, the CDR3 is TGTGCCAGCAGTGATAGACAGACCTCCAGTATTGAAGCTTTCTTT. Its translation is CASSDRQTSSIEAFF.

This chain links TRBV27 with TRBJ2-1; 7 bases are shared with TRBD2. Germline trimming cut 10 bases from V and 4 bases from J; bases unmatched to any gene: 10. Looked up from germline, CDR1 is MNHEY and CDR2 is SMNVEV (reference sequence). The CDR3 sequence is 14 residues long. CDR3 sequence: CATTTGTTYNEQFF. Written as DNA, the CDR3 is TGTGCCACCACTACCGGGACTACGTACAATGAGCAGTTCTTC.

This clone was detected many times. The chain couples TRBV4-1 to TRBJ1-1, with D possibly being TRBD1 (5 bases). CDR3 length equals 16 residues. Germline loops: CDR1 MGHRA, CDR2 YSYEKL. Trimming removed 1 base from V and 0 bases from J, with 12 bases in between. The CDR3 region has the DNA TGCGCCAGCAGCCAAGTCGGGGGTATCGTGAACACTGAAGCTTTCTTT. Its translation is CASSQVGGIVNTEAFF.

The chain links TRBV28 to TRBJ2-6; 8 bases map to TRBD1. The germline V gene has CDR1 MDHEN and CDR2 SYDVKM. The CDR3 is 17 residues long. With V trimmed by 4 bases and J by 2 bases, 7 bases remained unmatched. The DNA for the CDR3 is TGTGCCAGCAGTTCTTTTAGACAGGGGACTGGGGCCAACGTCCTGACTTTC. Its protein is CASSSFRQGTGANVLTF.

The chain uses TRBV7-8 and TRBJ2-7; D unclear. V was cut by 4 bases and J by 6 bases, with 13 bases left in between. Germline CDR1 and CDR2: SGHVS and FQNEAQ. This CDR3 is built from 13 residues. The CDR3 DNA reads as TGTGCCAGCAGCTCAGGCCCTGCTCTCGAGCAGTACTTC. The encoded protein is CASSSGPALEQYF.

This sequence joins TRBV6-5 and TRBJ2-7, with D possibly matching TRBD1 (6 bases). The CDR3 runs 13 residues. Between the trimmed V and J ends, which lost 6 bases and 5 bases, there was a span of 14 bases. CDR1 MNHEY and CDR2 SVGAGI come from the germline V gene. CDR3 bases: TGTGCCAGCAGACGAGGCAGGGGTAACGAGCAGTACTTC. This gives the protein CASRRGRGNEQYF.

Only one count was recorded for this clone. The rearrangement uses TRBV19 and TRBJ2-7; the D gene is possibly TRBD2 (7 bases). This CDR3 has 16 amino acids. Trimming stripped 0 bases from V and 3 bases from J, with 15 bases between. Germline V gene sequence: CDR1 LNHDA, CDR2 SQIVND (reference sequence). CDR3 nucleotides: TGTGCCAGTAGTATAGATCGGGGGGCCCTCCTCTACGAGCAGTACTTC. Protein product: CASSIDRGALLYEQYF.

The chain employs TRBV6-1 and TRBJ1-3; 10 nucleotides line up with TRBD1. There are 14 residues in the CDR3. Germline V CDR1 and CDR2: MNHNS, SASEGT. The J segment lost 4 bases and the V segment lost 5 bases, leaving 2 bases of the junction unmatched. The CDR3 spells CASSSGQGGNTIYF. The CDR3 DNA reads TGTGCCAGCAGTTCGGGACAGGGGGGAAACACCATATATTTT.

This CDR3 reads CASSEVRSNTGELFF. Written as DNA, the CDR3 is TGTGCCAGCAGTGAAGTCAGGTCAAACACCGGGGAGCTGTTTTTT. The rearrangement uses TRBV2 and TRBJ2-2, with D unresolved. CDR1 and CDR2 from the germline V gene are SNHLY and FYNNEI. The CDR3 is 15 residues long. V was shortened by 1 base and J by 2 bases, with 8 bases between the two germline ends.

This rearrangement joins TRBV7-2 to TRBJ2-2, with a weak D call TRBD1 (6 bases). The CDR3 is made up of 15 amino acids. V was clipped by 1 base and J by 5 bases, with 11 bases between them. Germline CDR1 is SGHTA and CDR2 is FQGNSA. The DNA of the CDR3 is TGTGCCAGCAGCTTAGACAGGGTTGGGACCGGGGAGCTGTTTTTT. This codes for CASSLDRVGTGELFF.

The CDR3 reads CASSLGDRDEQYF. CDR3 coding DNA: TGTGCCAGCAGCTTAGGTGACCGGGACGAGCAGTACTTC. The chain recombines TRBV7-8 with TRBJ2-7; D unresolved. The CDR3 is made up of 13 amino acids. Trimming took off 1 base at V and 5 bases at J, with 9 bases between the two ends. Germline V gene sequence: CDR1 SGHVS, CDR2 FQNEAQ.

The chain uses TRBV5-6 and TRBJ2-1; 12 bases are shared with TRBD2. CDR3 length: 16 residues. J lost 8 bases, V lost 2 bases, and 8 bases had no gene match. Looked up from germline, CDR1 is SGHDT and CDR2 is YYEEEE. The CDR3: CASSFLTSGSWDEQFF. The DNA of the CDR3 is TGTGCCAGCAGCTTCTTGACTAGCGGGAGTTGGGATGAGCAGTTCTTC.

CDR3 nucleotide sequence: TGTGCCAGCAGATGGACAGGGGGGGATGAGCAGTTCTTC. Its protein product is CASRWTGGDEQFF. V is TRBV6-1 and J is TRBJ2-1, with 10 positions matching TRBD1. The germline V gene encodes CDR1 MNHNS and CDR2 SASEGT. There are 13 residues in the CDR3. V was pared by 6 bases and J by 8 bases, with 4 bases of the junction left unmatched.

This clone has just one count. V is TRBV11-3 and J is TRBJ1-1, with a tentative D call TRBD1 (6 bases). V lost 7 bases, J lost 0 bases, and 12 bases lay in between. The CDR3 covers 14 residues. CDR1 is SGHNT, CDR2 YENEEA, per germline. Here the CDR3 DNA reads TGTGCCAGCAACCGACAGGAGATGAACACTGAAGCTTTCTTT. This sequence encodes CASNRQEMNTEAFF.